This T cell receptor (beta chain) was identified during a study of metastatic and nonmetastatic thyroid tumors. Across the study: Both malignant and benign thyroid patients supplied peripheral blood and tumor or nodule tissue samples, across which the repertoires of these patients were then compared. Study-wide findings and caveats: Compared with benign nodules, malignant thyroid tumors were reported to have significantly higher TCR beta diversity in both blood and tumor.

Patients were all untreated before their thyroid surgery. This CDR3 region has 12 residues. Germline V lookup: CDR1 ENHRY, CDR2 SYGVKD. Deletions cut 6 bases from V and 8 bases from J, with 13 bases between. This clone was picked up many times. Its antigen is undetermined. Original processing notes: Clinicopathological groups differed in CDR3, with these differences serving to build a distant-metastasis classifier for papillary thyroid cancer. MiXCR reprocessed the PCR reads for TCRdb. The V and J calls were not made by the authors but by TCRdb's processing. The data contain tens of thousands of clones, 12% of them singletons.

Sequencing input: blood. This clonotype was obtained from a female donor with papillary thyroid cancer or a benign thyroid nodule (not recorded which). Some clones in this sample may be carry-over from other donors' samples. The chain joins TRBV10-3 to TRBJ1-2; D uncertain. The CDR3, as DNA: TGTGCCATCAGGACTACCGGGAGGGGCTACACCTTC. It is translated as CAIRTTGRGYTF.